A selection of T cell receptor beta chains follows, all from one sample in a study of control samples from healthy donors and cancer patients. The data were produced by immunoSEQ multiplex PCR, yet TCRdb's version contains in-frame clones alone and is incomplete. Of tens of thousands of clones in the sample, around 75% were seen once. Sequenced sample: formalin-fixed, paraffin-embedded tissue. The receptors come from a male donor with melanoma. CDR3s include the opening cysteine and the closing phenylalanine or tryptophan. Some rows have no size entry. The others give once, few or many, or a class for an expanded clone.

J: TRBJ1-6; V: TRBV4-1; size: -; CDR3: CASSQGQGSDSPLHF
J: TRBJ1-5; V: TRBV24-1; size: -; CDR3: CATSDRTSSDQPQHF
J: TRBJ1-1; V: TRBV3-1/TRBV3-2; size: once; CDR3: CASSQDSGTGNTEAFF
J: TRBJ2-1; V: TRBV2; size: -; CDR3: CASSERTSGAYNEQFF
J: TRBJ1-3; V: TRBV10-2; size: -; CDR3: CASSQRGRNTIYF
J: TRBJ2-1; V: TRBV5-1; size: -; CDR3: CASSGGSGLSYNEQFF
J: TRBJ2-1; V: TRBV18; size: -; CDR3: CASSPPSGPTYNEQFF
J: TRBJ2-7; V: TRBV2; size: -; CDR3: CASSVIGAEQYF
J: TRBJ1-4; V: TRBV6-5; size: medium-sized; CDR3: CASGDRAEKLFF
J: TRBJ2-3; V: TRBV7-4; size: -; CDR3: CASSLGSSGRADTQYF
J: TRBJ2-5; V: TRBV5-1; size: few; CDR3: CASSLGQVGETQYF
J: TRBJ2-7; V: TRBV6-6; size: -; CDR3: CASSFGGRGSYEQYF
J: TRBJ1-6; V: TRBV18; size: -; CDR3: CASSPAQTYNSPLHF
J: TRBJ1-3; V: TRBV15; size: -; CDR3: CATSRDRISGNTIYF
J: TRBJ2-5; V: TRBV3-1/TRBV3-2; size: -; CDR3: CASRPVTSGKVVETQYF
J: TRBJ2-7; V: TRBV6-6; size: -; CDR3: CASSYSGGALGEQYF
J: TRBJ2-5; V: TRBV28; size: -; CDR3: CASSLRRETQYF